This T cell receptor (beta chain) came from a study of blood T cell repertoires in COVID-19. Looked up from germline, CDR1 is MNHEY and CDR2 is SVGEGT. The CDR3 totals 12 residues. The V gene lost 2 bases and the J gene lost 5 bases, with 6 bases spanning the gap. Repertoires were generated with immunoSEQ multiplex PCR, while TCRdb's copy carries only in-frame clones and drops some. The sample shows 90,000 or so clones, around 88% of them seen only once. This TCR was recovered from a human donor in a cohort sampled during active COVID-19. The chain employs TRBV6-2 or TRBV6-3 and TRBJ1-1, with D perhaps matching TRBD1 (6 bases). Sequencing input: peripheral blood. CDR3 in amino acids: CASSYGQTEAFF. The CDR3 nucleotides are TGTGCCAGCAGTTACGGACAGACTGAAGCTTTCTTT.